The 7 T cell receptor beta chains listed next were all sequenced from one sample in a study of blood T cell repertoires in COVID-19 (dated by TCRdb to between 2020 and 2021). The library was generated by the immunoSEQ multiplex PCR assay. Sourced from immuneACCESS, this table was stored by TCRdb with only in-frame sequences that have V and J called. A share of the clones is absent; for the studies checked, an unresolved V gene accounts for under half, and the remainder has no known explanation. This sample gives around 47,000 clones in total; 81% of them show up just once. Of the sample, about 27% falls within the top ten clones. The sample consisted of peripheral blood. These receptors were obtained from an elderly woman with COVID-19, enrolled during active disease.

This chain joins TRBV28 and TRBJ1-2, with D tentatively TRBD1 (5 bases). Germline-derived CDR1 and CDR2 are MDHEN and SYDVKM. The CDR3 covers 13 residues. V dropped 5 bases and J dropped 8 bases, with 15 bases sitting between them. The CDR3 sequence: CASSLTGRKGYTF. The CDR3, as DNA: TGTGCCAGCAGTCTCACAGGACGGAAGGGCTACACCTTC.

Concerning this clone: Compared with germline, one end of the junction differs, possibly owing to a read error. CDR3 DNA: TGTGCCAGCGCACCAGGGAGCTCTGGAAACACCATATATTTT. This codes for CASAPGSSGNTIYF. The chain joins TRBV18 to TRBJ1-3; TRBD1 might be the D (5 bases). Per the germline V gene, CDR1 is KGHSH and CDR2 is LQKENI. The CDR3 loop spans 14 amino acids.

The chain recombines TRBV5-1 with TRBJ2-2, with 10 positions matching TRBD1. Per the germline V gene, CDR1 is SGHRS and CDR2 is YFSETQ. The CDR3 spans 14 residues. V was pared by 7 bases and J by 4 bases, with 4 bases of the junction left unmatched. This chain's CDR3 is CASGGTGVTGELFF. The CDR3 DNA reads TGCGCCAGCGGGGGGACAGGGGTCACCGGGGAGCTGTTTTTT.

This chain links TRBV30 with TRBJ1-5, with no clear D. V gave up 3 bases and J gave up 0 bases, with 6 bases separating them. The CDR3 is 13 residues long. The germline V gene encodes CDR1 GTSNPN and CDR2 SVGIG (reference sequence). CDR3 loop: CAWSVNSNQPQHF. The CDR3 DNA sequence: TGTGCCTGGAGCGTAAATAGCAATCAGCCCCAGCATTTT.

This clone has just one count. V is TRBV6-5 and J is TRBJ2-7, with 11 bases lining up with TRBD2. Germline V gene lookup returns CDR1 MNHEY and CDR2 SVGAGI. The CDR3 totals 14 residues. V shed 9 bases and J 7 bases; nucleotides not matched to a gene: 11. Written as DNA, the CDR3 is TGTGCCAGTACACCCGGACTAGCGGGTGAAGAGCAGTACTTC. It yields the protein CASTPGLAGEEQYF.

This clone was seen once. This chain connects TRBV12-3 or TRBV12-4 to TRBJ2-5, with 9 bases fitting TRBD1. Germline trimming cut 3 bases from V and 7 bases from J; bases unmatched to any gene: 3. The CDR3 runs to 13 residues. The DNA of the CDR3 is TGTGCCAGCAGTTTGGGGACAGGGATGACCCAGTACTTC. Protein: CASSLGTGMTQYF.

Concerning this clone itself: The sample has other DNA sequences that encode this CDR3 too. The chain carries TRBV7-3 and TRBJ2-5, with 7 bases aligning to TRBD2. CDR1 and CDR2 from the germline V gene are SGHTA and FQGTGA. Trimming took 2 bases from V and 5 from J; bases not matched to a gene: 5. This CDR3 comprises 14 residues. The CDR3 bases are TGTGCCAGCAGCTTAGCGGGAGCCGGCGAGACCCAGTACTTC. Amino acids: CASSLAGAGETQYF.